The entry below describes one T cell receptor beta chain. In the authors' methods: Estimates of nucleated cell counts were drawn from the amplification of reference gene primers. The method was immunoSEQ multiplex PCR; TCRdb's version includes in-frame clones alone and lacks a portion of them. V and J calls and clone size follow that table, whereas D and trimming were derived from the DNA. The sample shows approximately 320,000 clones, 70% to 90% of them seen only once. The source of the sample is a study of blood T cell repertoires in COVID-19. Overall study context: Acute-phase and convalescent COVID-19 samples originated in the United States, Italy and Spain. The cDNA or gDNA used as material had been derived from T cells, B-cell-depleted T cells, or PBMCs.

The source material was peripheral blood. This clonotype was obtained from a human donor in a cohort sampled during active COVID-19.

The CDR3 DNA is TGTGCTAGTGGTTTGGTACTGGACAGGACCACCGGGGAGCTGTTTTTT. It yields the protein CASGLVLDRTTGELFF. The rearrangement links TRBV12-5 to TRBJ2-2, with 7 bases identical to TRBD1. Looked up from germline, CDR1 is LGHNT and CDR2 is FRNRAP. With V trimmed by 0 bases and J by 4 bases, 5 bases remained unmatched. The CDR3 is 16 residues long. The variable domain in full, with the rest retrieved from reference TRBV12-5 and TRBJ2-2, is DARVTQTPRHKVTEMGQEVTMRCQPILGHNTVFWYRQTMMQGLELLAYFRNRAPLDDSGMPKDRFSAEMPDATLATLKIQPSEPRDSAVYFCASGLVLDRTTGELFFGEGSRLTVL.